Sequencing of this T cell receptor (beta chain) was carried out in a study of T cells in Graves' hyperthyroidism and ophthalmopathy. The table lists this clonotype with a count of one. Researchers took RNA transcripts and amplified the TCR beta CDR3 regions from them. Primed by the HTBI set, a first-round RT-PCR was run on the TCR CDR3. A single record per CDR3 protein comes from TCRdb applying MiXCR to the multiplex PCR reads. The sample comprises a few hundred thousand distinct CDR3 sequences, more than 45% of which are singletons, and around 8% rests with the top ten. There are 14 residues in the CDR3. From germline, CDR1 is GTSNPN and CDR2 SVGIG (reference sequence). Deletions cut 0 bases from V and 7 bases from J, with 12 bases between. The definition of stable Graves' hyperthyroidism was no ophthalmopathy progression within 18 months.

The sequence was obtained from a young woman with Graves' hyperthyroidism. The J gene is TRBJ2-2, the V gene TRBV30, with D perhaps assigned TRBD1 or TRBD2 (5 bases each). The sequencing input was peripheral blood or thyroid tissue (not recorded which). For the CDR3, the DNA is TGTGCCTGGAGTGTACTGGTTGGGGGCGGGGAGCTGTTTTTT. Translating it yields CAWSVLVGGGELFF.